The T cell receptor beta chain described here comes from a study of blood T cell repertoires in COVID-19. Study-wide context: The origin of the acute and convalescent COVID-19 samples was the United States, Italy and Spain.

V lost 0 bases to trimming and J lost 5 bases; unmatched junction nucleotides: 13. This CDR3 has 17 amino acids. From germline, CDR1 is SGHNT and CDR2 YYREEE (reference sequence). This table comes from immunoSEQ multiplex PCR, and its TCRdb copy is limited to in-frame clones, with some not included. Of about 150,000 clones in the sample, around 82% were seen once. Cohorts were based on clinical histories the participants reported. V and J are TRBV5-4 and TRBJ1-2; 7 bases are shared with TRBD1. The specimen was PBMCs or T cells enriched from blood (not recorded which). This receptor was obtained from a woman in her fifties or sixties who had recovered from COVID-19. Here the CDR3 DNA reads TGTGCCAGCAGCTTGGCCGGCAGGGGGGTGCCCTTATATGGCTACACCTTC. It is translated as CASSLAGRGVPLYGYTF. The entire variable domain, with the rest obtained from reference TRBV5-4 and TRBJ1-2, is as follows: ETGVTQSPTHLIKTRGQQVTLRCSSQSGHNTVSWYQQALGQGPQFIFQYYREEENGRGNFPPRFSGLQFPNYSSELNVNALELDDSALYLCASSLAGRGVPLYGYTFGSGTRLTVV.